This T cell receptor (beta chain) is from a study of CD8 T cells in ankylosing spondylitis. Broader study findings: A motif in TCR beta, a set of under 10 highly homologous variants, appeared characteristic of ankylosing spondylitis blood. Reports say disease-linked clones showed up significantly more in matched ankylosing spondylitis synovial fluid.

This clonotype was observed many times. Its antigen is unidentified. Libraries for TCR beta were made by quantitative 5'-RACE with molecular barcodes. TCRdb redid the calling of the 5' RACE reads with MiXCR, one entry per CDR3 protein. Of some 200,000 distinct CDR3 sequences detected, roughly 6.6% appear once; the ten largest clones hold approximately 15%. This clonotype was obtained from a male donor with ankylosing spondylitis. The specimen sequenced was blood, either unsorted or a sorted T cell fraction (not recorded which).

CDR3 residues: CASSPGHSDTQYF. The DNA for the CDR3 is TGTGCCAGCAGCCCAGGACATTCTGATACGCAGTATTTT. The rearrangement links TRBV5-4 to TRBJ2-3, with D perhaps TRBD1 (5 bases). Germline V gives CDR1 SGHNT, CDR2 YYREEE (reference sequence). V gave up 4 bases and J gave up 6 bases, with 12 bases separating them. CDR3 size: 13 residues.